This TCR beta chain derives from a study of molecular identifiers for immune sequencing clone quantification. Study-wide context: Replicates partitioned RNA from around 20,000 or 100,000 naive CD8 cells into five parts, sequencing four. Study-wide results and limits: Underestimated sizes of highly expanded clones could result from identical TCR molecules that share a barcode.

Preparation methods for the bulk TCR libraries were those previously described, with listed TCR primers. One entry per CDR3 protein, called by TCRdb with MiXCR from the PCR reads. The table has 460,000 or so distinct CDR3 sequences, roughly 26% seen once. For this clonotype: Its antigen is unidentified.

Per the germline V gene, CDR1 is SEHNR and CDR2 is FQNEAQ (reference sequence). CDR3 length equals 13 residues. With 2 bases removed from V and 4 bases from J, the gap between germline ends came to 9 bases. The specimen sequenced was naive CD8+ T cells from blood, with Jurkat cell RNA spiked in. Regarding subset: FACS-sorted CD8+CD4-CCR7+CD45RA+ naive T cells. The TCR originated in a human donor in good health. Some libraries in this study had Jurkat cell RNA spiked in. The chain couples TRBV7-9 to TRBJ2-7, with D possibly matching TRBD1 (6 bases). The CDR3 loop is CASSLSDRYEQYF. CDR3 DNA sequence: TGTGCCAGCAGCTTATCCGACAGGTACGAGCAGTACTTC.